Below, one T cell receptor (beta chain) is given with its context. This record belongs to a study of blood T cell repertoires in COVID-19. Measured with immunoSEQ multiplex PCR; TCRdb has only the in-frame clones, and not every one. The data show about 400,000 clones, with 87% seen just once and roughly 9.4% held by the top ten. This CDR3 is 18 amino acids long. The sequence was collected from a woman aged 50 to 60 who had recovered from COVID-19. The sequencing input was PBMCs or T cells enriched from blood (not recorded which). V and J are TRBV21-1 and TRBJ1-1; TRBD1, as called in the table, went unchecked against the DNA. TRBV21-1 is termed a pseudogene. CDR3 region: CASNKALSDRGWFAEAFF. In DNA, the CDR3 is TGTGCCAGCAACAAAGCGCTGTCGGACAGGGGGTGGTTCGCTGAAGCTTTCTTT.